The source of this T cell receptor (beta chain) is a study of blood T cell repertoires in COVID-19. Study-level information: Sites in the United States, Italy and Spain provided acute and convalescent COVID-19 samples. Sources were T cells, B-cell-depleted T cells, or PBMCs; the material itself was cDNA or gDNA.

In the original workflow: From reference gene primer amplification, estimates of nucleated cell counts were derived. Only in-frame clones appear in the TCRdb table, and some are missing; sequencing was by immunoSEQ multiplex PCR. V and J calls and clone size are as listed in that table; D and trimming were resolved from the DNA. The table includes tens of thousands of clones, around 82% detected once. CDR3 length equals 12 residues. The germline V gene encodes CDR1 ENHRY and CDR2 SYGVKD. V was clipped by 6 bases and J by 9 bases, with 14 bases between them. Material: peripheral blood. The receptor was derived from a man aged 55 to 70 with acute or convalescent COVID-19. This chain links TRBV10-3 with TRBJ1-2; tentatively, D is TRBD1 (5 bases). The CDR3 DNA sequence: TGTGCCATCAGCCAACGGGGGGATAGCTACACCTTC. Amino acid sequence: CAISQRGDSYTF.